This TCR beta chain was found in a study of molecular identifiers for immune sequencing clone quantification. Study context: The replicate experiment used RNA from 20,000 or 100,000 naive CD8 cells. This RNA was split into five aliquots, and four of them were sequenced.

The V gene's germline CDR1 is DFQATT and CDR2 SNEGSKA (reference sequence). The CDR3 length is 16 residues. Points from the study as a whole: Highly expanded clone sizes could be underestimated by identical TCR molecules sharing a barcode. Whereas clones above 20 RNA copies held under 1% of naive-cell molecules, they held over 98% of effector molecules.

Points on this clonotype: Antigen unknown. One end of the junction fails to match germline, which may point to a read error.

Bulk libraries came from a prior protocol with listed TCR primers. TCRdb re-analysed the PCR reads in MiXCR, keeping a single row per CDR3 protein. The sample has about half a million distinct CDR3 sequences, 20% to 25% seen once. This sequence was found in a human donor in good health. Some libraries in this study had Jurkat cell RNA spiked in. The chain has TRBV20-1 and TRBJ2-1; the D gene is possibly TRBD1 (5 bases). The sample taken for sequencing was naive CD8+ T cells from blood, with Jurkat cell RNA spiked in. Subset defined: FACS-sorted CD8+CD4-CCR7+CD45RA+ naive T cells. The CDR3 here is CGAPNGHRFPYNEQFF. The CDR3 DNA follows: TGCGGTGCTCCCAACGGACATAGATTCCCCTACAATGAGCAGTTCTTC.